Reported below is one T cell receptor beta chain. Its antigen is still unknown. As the sequencing template, cDNA was produced by extracting RNA and reverse transcribing it. This table comes from immunoSEQ multiplex PCR, and its TCRdb copy is limited to in-frame clones, with some not included. The data show 200,000 to 250,000 clones, with about 60% seen just once and roughly 0.47% held by the top ten. Collected material from alopecia areata patients comprised lesional scalp punch biopsies and peripheral blood. V shed 7 bases and J shed 0 bases, with 12 bases lying between them. Germline CDR1 is SQVTM and CDR2 is ANQGSEA. CDR3 length: 14 residues. The data were taken from a study of CD8+ T cells in alopecia areata. Study-wide context: Treated patients were given oral tofacitinib, which was dosed at 5 to 10 mg twice daily.

The study's findings and limits: TCRs were shared less clearly across patients than in mice, possibly for HLA-related reasons.

The sequence was obtained from a human donor with alopecia areata. The rearrangement uses TRBV29-1 and TRBJ1-4; no reliable D call. This specimen consisted of CD4+ T cells sorted from blood, obtained at week 0. CDR3 sequence reads: CSAIPGSTNEKLFF. DNA for the CDR3: TGCAGCGCTATTCCTGGGTCAACTAATGAAAAACTGTTTTTT.